Listed below are T cell receptor beta chains from one sample, sequenced in a study of blood T cell repertoires in COVID-19. The table came from immunoSEQ multiplex PCR; TCRdb's copy has only in-frame clones and leaves some out. Of some 120,000 clones listed, more than 75% were seen once; the top ten hold around 3.7%. The sequencing sample was made of peripheral blood. The receptors were gathered from a man over 45 with active COVID-19. Each CDR3 is given with its conserved first and last residue. D genes are given only for firm matches. A row's size may be missing; if present it is once, few, many or a size class.

TRBV6-5	NA	15	TRBJ2-7	TRBD1	TGTGCCAGCAGTTACTCGCGGGACAGGGCTGACGAGCAGTACTTC	CASSYSRDRADEQYF
TRBV7-2	NA	12	TRBJ1-5	NA	TGTGCCAGCAGCACCCGCGAGGGGCCCCAGCATTTT	CASSTREGPQHF
TRBV6-6	once	19	TRBJ1-2	TRBD1	TGTGCCAGCAGTCCCCGAGGGAGGGACAGGGGCCAGGGGAGAGATGGCTACACCTTC	CASSPRGRDRGQGRDGYTF
TRBV7-6	NA	14	TRBJ2-5	NA	TGTGCCAGCAGCTTATGGCAGGGCCAAGAGACCCAGTACTTC	CASSLWQGQETQYF
TRBV6-1	few	15	TRBJ1-1	NA	TGTGCCAGCAGTGAAATTCAGGGAGGGATCACTGAAGCTTTCTTT	CASSEIQGGITEAFF
TRBV5-6	NA	17	TRBJ2-1	NA	TGTGCCAGCAGTTACACCCTGGGCAGGGGTTCCTACAATGAGCAGTTCTTC	CASSYTLGRGSYNEQFF
TRBV5-1	NA	14	TRBJ1-6	NA	TGCGCCAGCAGCTTGGGACAGGTTAATTCACCCCTCCACTTT	CASSLGQVNSPLHF
TRBV12-3/TRBV12-4	NA	13	TRBJ1-2	TRBD1	TGTGCCAGCAGTAAGGACAGGGCCTATGGCTACACCTTC	CASSKDRAYGYTF
TRBV16	NA	15	TRBJ2-5	TRBD1	TGTGCCAGCAGCCAAATCGACAGGGGAGAAGAGACCCAGTACTTC	CASSQIDRGEETQYF
TRBV6-5	once	14	TRBJ1-6	NA	TGTGCCAGCAGGACCGGACAGAAAAATTCACCCCTCCACTTT	CASRTGQKNSPLHF
TRBV9	NA	17	TRBJ2-5	NA	TGTGCCAGCAGCGTAGGCGGCGGGCGGGGAGTAGCAGAGACCCAGTACTTC	CASSVGGGRGVAETQYF
TRBV4-1	NA	17	TRBJ1-1	NA	TGCGCCAGCAGCCAAGGATCCCAGGCGACCATGAACACTGAAGCTTTCTTT	CASSQGSQATMNTEAFF
TRBV5-1	NA	16	TRBJ2-5	TRBD2	TGCGCCAGCAGCCTCCCACTAGCGGGAGTGGGGGAGACCCAGTACTTC	CASSLPLAGVGETQYF
TRBV14	NA	12	TRBJ1-3	NA	TGTGCCAGCAGTAATCCTGGAAACACCATATATTTT	CASSNPGNTIYF
TRBV5-1	NA	18	TRBJ2-3	TRBD2	TGCGCCAGCAGCTCCGATCCGGGACACCCGGGAGGGACAGATACGCAGTATTTT	CASSSDPGHPGGTDTQYF
TRBV11-2	NA	14	TRBJ2-1	NA	TGTGCCAGCAGCTTAGATGACATCAGCAATGAGCAGTTCTTC	CASSLDDISNEQFF
TRBV7-9	NA	15	TRBJ2-3	NA	TGTGCCAGCAGCTCTACTAGGGCCATCACAGATACGCAGTATTTT	CASSSTRAITDTQYF
TRBV2	once	13	TRBJ1-5	NA	TGTGCCAGCAGTCCCACAGGGAATCAGCCCCAGCATTTT	CASSPTGNQPQHF
TRBV24-1	NA	15	TRBJ1-1	NA	TGTGCCACCAGTGATTTGGAGGACTCGAACACTGAAGCTTTCTTT	CATSDLEDSNTEAFF
TRBV29-1	NA	14	TRBJ2-3	TRBD1	TGCAGCGGTCGGACAGGGATAATCACAGATACGCAGTATTTT	CSGRTGIITDTQYF
TRBV29-1	NA	13	TRBJ2-1	TRBD2	TGCAGCGCTGGGGGGGACCAATACAATGAGCAGTTCTTC	CSAGGDQYNEQFF
TRBV5-6	NA	16	TRBJ2-2	TRBD2	TGTGCCAGCAGCTTGTATCTAGCGGGGGATACCGGGGAGCTGTTTTTT	CASSLYLAGDTGELFF
TRBV6-1	NA	15	TRBJ2-7	TRBD2	TGTGCCAGCAGTGAAGCGACCGGGGGGGCCTACGAGCAGTACTTC	CASSEATGGAYEQYF
TRBV19	NA	15	TRBJ2-3	TRBD2	TGTGCCAGTAGTATCCGGGACTACAGCACAGATACGCAGTATTTT	CASSIRDYSTDTQYF
TRBV5-1	NA	14	TRBJ2-2	NA	TGCGCCAGCAGCTTACGACAGAACACCGGGGAGCTGTTTTTT	CASSLRQNTGELFF
TRBV30	NA	14	TRBJ1-5	TRBD1	TGTGCCTGGAGTGCAGGGGGATTCAATCAGCCCCAGCATTTT	CAWSAGGFNQPQHF
TRBV11-2	NA	16	TRBJ1-3	TRBD1	TGTGCCAGCAGCTCCCTAAGGGGGCAGTCTGGAAACACCATATATTTT	CASSSLRGQSGNTIYF
TRBV10-2	NA	16	TRBJ2-4	TRBD2	TGCGCCAGCAGTGAGTCGAGACTAGCGTTCCAAAACATTCAGTACTTC	CASSESRLAFQNIQYF
TRBV6-6	NA	17	TRBJ2-4	TRBD2	TGTGCCAGCAGTCCCTTGGGTAGCGGGGGGGAAGATAACATTCAGTACTTC	CASSPLGSGGEDNIQYF
TRBV19	NA	13	TRBJ1-5	TRBD1	TGTGCCAGTAGTATTGGACAGGGGTTTCCCCAGCATTTT	CASSIGQGFPQHF
TRBV6-5	NA	11	TRBJ2-1	TRBD1	TGTGCCAGCACACAGGGGTATGAGCAGTTCTTC	CASTQGYEQFF
TRBV12-3/TRBV12-4	few	13	TRBJ1-5	NA	TGTGCCAGCAGTTACTCCCCAAATCAGCCCCAGCATTTT	CASSYSPNQPQHF
TRBV11-2	once	15	TRBJ2-5	TRBD2	TGTGCCAGCAGCTTCCAAAGCGGGGGGGAAGAGACCCAGTACTTC	CASSFQSGGEETQYF
TRBV11-3	NA	16	TRBJ2-2	TRBD1	TGTGCCAGCAGCTTTGGACAGGAGTCGGGCACCGGGGAGCTGTTTTTT	CASSFGQESGTGELFF
TRBV24-1	NA	19	TRBJ2-2	TRBD1	TGTGCCACCAGTGATGGAACCTACAGGGGAATTTCGAACACCGGGGAGCTGTTTTTT	CATSDGTYRGISNTGELFF
TRBV19	few	12	TRBJ1-2	TRBD1	TGTGCCACGTCAGGGGGCGGCTATGGCTACACCTTC	CATSGGGYGYTF